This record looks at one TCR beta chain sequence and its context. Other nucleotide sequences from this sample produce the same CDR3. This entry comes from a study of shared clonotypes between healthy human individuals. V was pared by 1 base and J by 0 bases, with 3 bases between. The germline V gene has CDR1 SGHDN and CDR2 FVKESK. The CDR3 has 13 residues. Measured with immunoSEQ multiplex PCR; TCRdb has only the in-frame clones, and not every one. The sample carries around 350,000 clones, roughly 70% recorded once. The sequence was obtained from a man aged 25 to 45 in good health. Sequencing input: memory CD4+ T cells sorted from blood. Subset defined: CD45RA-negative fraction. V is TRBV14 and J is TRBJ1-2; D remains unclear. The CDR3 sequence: CASSQGANYGYTF. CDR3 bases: TGTGCCAGCAGCCAAGGAGCTAACTATGGCTACACCTTC. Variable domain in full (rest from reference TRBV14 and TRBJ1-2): EAGVTQFPSHSVIEKGQTVTLRCDPISGHDNLYWYRRVMGKEIKFLLHFVKESKQDESGMPNNRFLAERTGGTYSTLKVQPAELEDSGVYFCASSQGANYGYTFGSGTRLTVV.